This TCR beta chain was recorded in a study of T-cell memory formation after mild COVID-19. This clonotype was observed at least ten times. TCRdb itself ran the 5' RACE reads through MiXCR, one entry per CDR3 protein. Among about 82,000 distinct CDR3 sequences, more than 12% were seen once, and the ten largest hold approximately 39%. This CDR3 region has 13 residues. Trimming pared 5 bases from V and 3 bases from J, leaving 8 bases between. V gene TRBV12-3 or TRBV12-4 combines with J gene TRBJ2-1; D ambiguous. The clonotype was recovered from a man in his late teens or twenties who had mild COVID-19 (a few samples of this study predate the infection). Cell type and time point are not known. Specimen: PBMCs or a T cell subset sorted from them (not recorded which). CDR3 sequence (DNA): TGTGCCAGCAGTCCCCACGTCTACAATGAGCAGTTCTTC. Its protein is CASSPHVYNEQFF.